This entry lists 29 T cell receptor beta chains sequenced from one sample in a study of identical twins listed by TCRdb under 2016. To prepare the library, 5' RACE was applied. The sequencer listed for this sample is Illumina HiSeq 2000. Using fastp at Q25 and MiXCR, TCRdb reprocessed the public reads and kept productive beta chains. CDR3 protein sequences are deduplicated, and each keeps its most common genes and DNA. Across this sample there are about 280,000 distinct CDR3 sequences, with less than 9% seen only once. The ten largest clones capture less than 2.5% of the sample. The sample was also reused in another study, on yellow fever vaccine responses in identical twins.

Sequencing used memory (CD45RO+) T cells sorted from blood. The cell subset or site label corresponds to: CD45RO+ enriched T cells. Every receptor here comes from a woman younger than 35 in good health.

This clonotype was observed a handful of times. The V call is TRBV6-4, the J call TRBJ1-5, with D maybe TRBD1 (5 bases). V lost 2 bases and J 4 bases, leaving 9 bases between the germline ends. Germline V CDR1 and CDR2: MRHNA, SNTAGT. This CDR3 is built from 14 residues. The CDR3 here is CASSDQAGNQPQHF. The CDR3 DNA is TGTGCCAGCAGTGACCAGGCAGGGAATCAGCCCCAGCATTTT.

The chain combines TRBV29-1 with TRBJ2-1; D is unclear. The CDR3 covers 11 residues. Germline V gene data show CDR1 as SQVTM and CDR2 as ANQGSEA. V lost 5 bases to trimming and J lost 4 bases, with 6 bases between them. The CDR3 spells CSVNWYNEQFF. CDR3 nucleotide sequence: TGCAGCGTTAACTGGTACAATGAGCAGTTCTTC.

Only a few counts were recorded for this clonotype. The chain is built from TRBV4-2 and TRBJ2-7; D unresolved. Deletions cut 1 base from V and 1 base from J, with 11 bases between. CDR3 length: 15 residues. Germline assignment: CDR1 LGHNA and CDR2 YNFKEQ. CDR3 in DNA: TGTGCCAGCAGCCAAGCGTCTACTGGTTCCTACGAGCAGTACTTC. This gives the protein CASSQASTGSYEQYF.

This clonotype was counted many times. The rearrangement joins TRBV6-5 to TRBJ2-1, with 9 nucleotides matching TRBD2. The CDR3 is 17 residues long. Germline CDR1 is MNHEY and CDR2 is SVGAGI. J was trimmed by 9 bases and V by 3 bases; bases with no gene match: 15. The CDR3: CASSYGGARGGLSEQFF. CDR3 DNA: TGTGCCAGCAGTTATGGGGGGGCGCGGGGGGGCCTTAGTGAGCAGTTCTTC.

This chain joins TRBV7-8 and TRBJ2-1; D is ambiguous. Trimming left V 5 bases short and J 4 bases short, with 18 bases between. Per the germline V gene, CDR1 is SGHVS and CDR2 is FQNEAQ. The CDR3 totals 16 residues. CDR3 region: CASSGRRAGIYNEQFF. In nucleotides, the CDR3 is TGTGCCAGCAGCGGACGTCGAGCTGGGATTTACAATGAGCAGTTCTTC.

This clonotype was seen at least ten times. The chain employs TRBV18 and TRBJ1-1; TRBD1 might be the D (6 bases). The CDR3 is made up of 14 amino acids. Trimming left V 6 bases short and J 1 base short, with 12 bases between. Germline loops: CDR1 KGHSH, CDR2 LQKENI. The CDR3 reads CASSLSGQNTEAFF. CDR3 DNA sequence: TGTGCCAGCTCCCTGTCGGGACAGAACACTGAAGCTTTCTTT.

This clonotype was counted ten times or more. The V and J genes are TRBV3-1 and TRBJ2-5; TRBD2 matches at 10 bases. This CDR3 contains 16 residues. With V trimmed by 6 bases and J by 5 bases, 12 bases remained unmatched. From germline, CDR1 is LGHDT and CDR2 YNNKEL (reference sequence). The CDR3 sequence: CASRPGTSVTQETQYF. The CDR3 DNA sequence: TGTGCCAGCAGGCCCGGGACTAGCGTTACTCAGGAGACCCAGTACTTC.

This chain links TRBV28 with TRBJ2-1; 8 bases are shared with TRBD1. CDR1 MDHEN and CDR2 SYDVKM come from the germline V gene. This CDR3 is 15 amino acids long. V shed 5 bases, J shed 5 bases, and the junction held 8 bases outside the gene matches. CDR3 loop: CASSQPGQDHNEQFF. Written as DNA, the CDR3 is TGTGCCAGCAGTCAACCGGGACAGGACCACAATGAGCAGTTCTTC.

This clonotype was detected ten times or more. The chain has TRBV25-1 and TRBJ2-3; a possible D gene is TRBD2 (6 bases). CDR1 MGHDK and CDR2 SYGVNS come from the germline V gene. V lost 5 bases and J lost 2, with 14 bases in between. The CDR3 contains 15 residues. In DNA, the CDR3 is TGTGCCAGCAGTCCCCACGCGGGGTCCACAGATACGCAGTATTTT. As protein: CASSPHAGSTDTQYF.

The chain recombines TRBV20-1 with TRBJ2-7; D gene ambiguous. The germline V gene encodes CDR1 DFQATT and CDR2 SNEGSKA (reference sequence). The CDR3 length is 14 residues. Trimming took off 6 bases at V and 4 bases at J, with 19 bases between the two ends. CDR3 loop: CSALDPFRPYEQYF. The CDR3, as DNA: TGCAGTGCCCTCGACCCTTTTCGGCCTTACGAGCAGTACTTC.

This clonotype was detected many times. The CDR3 loop is CASSPGQGNSPLHF. CDR3 in DNA: TGTGCCAGCAGCCCCGGACAGGGAAATTCACCCCTCCACTTT. The chain combines TRBV7-9 with TRBJ1-6; 8 positions match TRBD1. There are 14 residues in the CDR3. The germline gives CDR1 SEHNR, CDR2 FQNEAQ (reference sequence). The V and J ends lost 5 bases and 7 bases, in that order; junction bases with no gene match: 4. The entire variable domain, with the rest obtained from reference TRBV7-9 and TRBJ1-6, is as follows: DTGVSQNPRHKITKRGQNVTFRCDPISEHNRLYWYRQTLGQGPEFLTYFQNEAQLEKSRLLSDRFSAERPKGSFSTLEIQRTEQGDSAMYLCASSPGQGNSPLHFGNGTRLTVT.

Ten or more counts support this clonotype. The rearrangement joins TRBV29-1 to TRBJ2-3, with D maybe TRBD2 (7 bases). V lost 5 bases to trimming and J lost 5 bases, with 11 bases between them. The CDR3 contains 12 residues. Looked up from germline, CDR1 is SQVTM and CDR2 is ANQGSEA. The CDR3 protein is CSVNREGDTQYF. The CDR3 region has the DNA TGCAGCGTTAACAGGGAGGGAGATACGCAGTATTTT.

The V call is TRBV11-2, the J call TRBJ1-2; unclear D gene. V lost 5 bases, J lost 6 bases, and 16 bases lay in between. The CDR3 spans 14 residues. The germline CDR1 and CDR2 sequences are SGHAT and FQNNGV. CDR3 amino acids: CASSLELGPNGYTF. As DNA, the CDR3 is TGTGCCAGCAGCCTGGAACTAGGGCCAAATGGCTACACCTTC.

This clonotype was detected ten times or more. The genes are TRBV5-5 and TRBJ1-1; 8 positions match TRBD1. The CDR3 contains 17 residues. V was clipped by 4 bases and J by 0 bases; unmatched bases: 11. CDR1 SGHKS and CDR2 YYEKEE come from the germline V gene (reference sequence). The CDR3 here is CASSLFRGPSMNTEAFF. The CDR3 DNA is TGTGCCAGCAGCCTCTTCAGGGGGCCTAGCATGAACACTGAAGCTTTCTTT.

V usage is TRBV19 and J usage is TRBJ1-3, with 7 nucleotides matching TRBD1. With V trimmed by 10 bases and J by 4 bases, 7 bases remained unmatched. The CDR3 totals 13 residues. Germline CDR1 and CDR2: LNHDA and SQIVND (reference sequence). CDR3 DNA: TGTGCCACCTCGACAGGGCGGGGAAACACCATATATTTT. It yields the protein CATSTGRGNTIYF.

J is TRBJ1-6 and V is TRBV27; possibly TRBD1 for D (6 bases). The germline V gene has CDR1 MNHEY and CDR2 SMNVEV (reference sequence). The CDR3 is made up of 16 amino acids. V lost 5 bases and J 8 bases, leaving 19 bases between the germline ends. DNA for the CDR3: TGTGCCAGCAGTCTCACTCTTCCAGGGGATGATTCACCCCTCCACTTT. Amino acids: CASSLTLPGDDSPLHF.

A few counts support this clonotype. The chain couples TRBV12-5 to TRBJ1-1; TRBD1 matches at 10 bases. Looked up from germline, CDR1 is LGHNT and CDR2 is FRNRAP. V shed 1 base and J 0 bases; nucleotides not matched to a gene: 11. The CDR3 is made up of 19 amino acids. The CDR3 sequence is CASGLGTAGTGEMNTEAFF. The CDR3 DNA reads as TGTGCTAGTGGTTTGGGTACTGCCGGGACAGGGGAGATGAACACTGAAGCTTTCTTT.

This clonotype was detected a few times. The V and J genes are TRBV7-8 and TRBJ2-1; D remains ambiguous. The germline V gene has CDR1 SGHVS and CDR2 FQNEAQ. Trimming pared 2 bases from V and 0 bases from J, leaving 14 bases between. There are 17 residues in the CDR3. The CDR3 nucleotides read TGTGCCAGCAGCTTAACAGAGCAACCGAGCTCCTACAATGAGCAGTTCTTC. This encodes CASSLTEQPSSYNEQFF.

Ten or more counts support this clonotype. V and J are TRBV28 and TRBJ2-3; D is possibly TRBD2 (6 bases). The CDR3 covers 16 residues. CDR1 is MDHEN and CDR2 is SYDVKM in the germline V gene. V gave up 5 bases and J gave up 0 bases, with 15 bases separating them. The CDR3 bases are TGTGCCAGCAGTATTCCCTTGGGACTTAGCACAGATACGCAGTATTTT. It codes for CASSIPLGLSTDTQYF.

The genes are TRBV2 and TRBJ2-1; 9 bases fit TRBD1. Germline lookup yields CDR1 SNHLY and CDR2 FYNNEI. The CDR3 runs 14 residues. The V gene end was trimmed by 7 bases and the J gene end by 7 bases; junction bases not matched to a gene: 8. CDR3 bases: TGTGCCAGCACGCAGGGACAGGGACGAAATGAGCAGTTCTTC. The encoded protein is CASTQGQGRNEQFF.

This clonotype occurred many times. The rearrangement links TRBV20-1 to TRBJ2-7, with TRBD2 matching 10 bases. The germline V gene has CDR1 DFQATT and CDR2 SNEGSKA (reference sequence). The CDR3 has 15 residues. V trimming: 6 bases; J trimming: 2 bases; junction bases outside the gene matches: 10. The CDR3 protein is CSATPRGLATYEQYF. CDR3 DNA: TGCAGTGCCACCCCCCGGGGACTAGCGACCTACGAGCAGTACTTC.

The table lists this clonotype with many counts. The V call is TRBV5-1, the J call TRBJ1-1; unclear D gene. CDR1 SGHRS and CDR2 YFSETQ come from the germline V gene. The length of the CDR3 is 15 residues. With 5 bases removed from V and 1 base from J, the gap between germline ends came to 15 bases. The CDR3 loop is CASSLPQYPNTEAFF. CDR3 coding DNA: TGCGCCAGCAGTTTGCCCCAGTACCCGAACACTGAAGCTTTCTTT.

This clonotype was observed a few times. The genes are TRBV3-1 and TRBJ1-3; D unresolved. This CDR3 has 14 amino acids. Germline CDR1 LGHDT, CDR2 YNNKEL (reference sequence). Trimming stripped 4 bases from V and 7 bases from J, with 14 bases between. This CDR3 is CASSPPGGSNTIYF. CDR3 sequence (DNA): TGTGCCAGCAGCCCCCCGGGAGGGTCGAACACCATATATTTT.

In its sample, this clonotype was seen many times. The chain is built from TRBV2 and TRBJ2-1; no clear D. Trimming took 4 bases from V and 9 from J, leaving 10 bases between them. Germline lookup yields CDR1 SNHLY and CDR2 FYNNEI. The CDR3 has 12 residues. The chain's CDR3 is CASSGVRPEQFF. The DNA for the CDR3 is TGTGCCAGCAGTGGGGTCCGCCCTGAGCAGTTCTTC.

This clonotype was seen at least ten times. The rearrangement links TRBV6-6 to TRBJ1-4; D uncertain. The CDR3 runs 11 residues. Germline lookup yields CDR1 MNHNY and CDR2 SVGAGI (reference sequence). The germline V and J ends were trimmed by 10 bases and 5 bases, with 8 bases remaining between them. The DNA of the CDR3 is TGTGCCACCTTACCCAATGAAAAACTGTTTTTT. It is translated as CATLPNEKLFF.

This clonotype was observed at least ten times. This chain's CDR3 is CASSQDIPTAAQYF. In DNA form, the CDR3 reads TGCGCCAGCAGCCAAGATATCCCGACCGCGGCCCAGTACTTC. The gene calls are TRBV4-1 and TRBJ2-5; D is ambiguous. Germline V gene data show CDR1 as MGHRA and CDR2 as YSYEKL. Trimming took off 0 bases at V and 9 bases at J, with 14 bases between the two ends. This CDR3 region has 14 residues.

At least ten counts were recorded for this clonotype. CDR3 in amino acids: CASSLSAPERWTEAFF. The CDR3 DNA reads as TGCGCCAGCAGCTTGTCGGCACCTGAGAGGTGGACTGAAGCTTTCTTT. The chain carries TRBV5-1 and TRBJ1-1; no firm D call. Looked up from germline, CDR1 is SGHRS and CDR2 is YFSETQ. V was shortened by 1 base and J by 5 bases, with 18 bases between the two germline ends. The CDR3 runs to 16 residues. Full variable domain (remainder filled in from reference TRBV5-1 and TRBJ1-1): KAGVTQTPRYLIKTRGQQVTLSCSPISGHRSVSWYQQTPGQGLQFLFEYFSETQRNKGNFPGRFSGRQFSNSRSEMNVSTLELGDSALYLCASSLSAPERWTEAFFGQGTRLTVV.

This clonotype was counted between two and nine times. No conserved phenylalanine or tryptophan is present at the end of the CDR3, so a read error is the likely explanation. The V gene is TRBV14, the J gene TRBJ1-2; D not certain. Germline-derived CDR1 and CDR2 are SGHDN and FVKESK. This CDR3 has 15 residues. The V and J ends lost 0 bases and 4 bases respectively, with 12 bases between them. CDR3 DNA: TGTGCCAGCAGCCAAGATAGGAACAGAGCCTATGGCTACACCTCC. Its translation: CASSQDRNRAYGYTS.

The sample holds a few counts of this clonotype. The V call is TRBV14, the J call TRBJ2-3; possible D gene TRBD1, 6 bases. This CDR3 has 14 residues. Germline V CDR1 and CDR2: SGHDN, FVKESK. The germline V and J ends were trimmed by 3 bases and 2 bases, with 9 bases remaining between them. CDR3: CASSQWGHTDTQYF. Written as DNA, the CDR3 is TGTGCCAGCAGCCAGTGGGGACACACAGATACGCAGTATTTT.